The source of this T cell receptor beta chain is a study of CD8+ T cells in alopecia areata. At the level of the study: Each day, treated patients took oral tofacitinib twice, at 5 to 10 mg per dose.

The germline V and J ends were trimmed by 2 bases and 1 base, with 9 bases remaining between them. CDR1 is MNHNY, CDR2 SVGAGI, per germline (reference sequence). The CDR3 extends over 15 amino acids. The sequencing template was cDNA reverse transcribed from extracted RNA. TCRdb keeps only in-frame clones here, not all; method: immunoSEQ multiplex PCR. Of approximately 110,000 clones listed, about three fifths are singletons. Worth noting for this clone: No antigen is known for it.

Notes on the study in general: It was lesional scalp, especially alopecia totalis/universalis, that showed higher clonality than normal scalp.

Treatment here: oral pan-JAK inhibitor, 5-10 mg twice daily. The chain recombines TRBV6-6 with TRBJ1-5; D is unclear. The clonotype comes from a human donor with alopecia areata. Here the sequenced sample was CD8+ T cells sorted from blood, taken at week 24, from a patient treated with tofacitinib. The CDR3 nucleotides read TGTGCCAGCAGTTACGTTGAACAGAGCAATCAGCCCCAGCATTTT. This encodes CASSYVEQSNQPQHF.